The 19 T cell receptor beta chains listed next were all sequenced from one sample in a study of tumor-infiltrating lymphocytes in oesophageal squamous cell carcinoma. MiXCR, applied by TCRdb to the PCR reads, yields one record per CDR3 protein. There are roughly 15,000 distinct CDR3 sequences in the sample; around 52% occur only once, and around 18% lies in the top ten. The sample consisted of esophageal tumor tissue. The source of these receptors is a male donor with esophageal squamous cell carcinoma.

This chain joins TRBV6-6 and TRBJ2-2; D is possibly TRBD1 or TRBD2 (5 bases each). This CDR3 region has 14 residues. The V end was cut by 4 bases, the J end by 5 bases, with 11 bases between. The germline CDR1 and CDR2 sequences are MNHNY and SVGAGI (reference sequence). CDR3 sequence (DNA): TGTGCCAGCAGTTCGATCAGGGAGACCGGGGAGCTGTTTTTT. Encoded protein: CASSSIRETGELFF.

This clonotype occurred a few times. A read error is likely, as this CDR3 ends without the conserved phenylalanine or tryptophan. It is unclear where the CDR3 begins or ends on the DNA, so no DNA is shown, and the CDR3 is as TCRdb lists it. The CDR3 sequence is CATSRDPQ. This rearrangement joins TRBV15 to TRBJ1-3. CDR1 and CDR2 (germline): LNHNV, YYDKDF (reference sequence). The CDR3 length is 8 residues, termini included.

The CDR3 DNA reads TGCGCCAGCGGGGGGGTGTATAGGGCAACAGATACGCAGTATTTT. This codes for CASGGVYRATDTQYF. The chain uses TRBV10-2 and TRBJ2-3; 7 bases are shared with TRBD2. This CDR3 is built from 15 residues. The germline gives CDR1 WSHSY, CDR2 SAAADI. Unmatched junction bases numbered 11, after V lost 8 bases and J lost 3 bases.

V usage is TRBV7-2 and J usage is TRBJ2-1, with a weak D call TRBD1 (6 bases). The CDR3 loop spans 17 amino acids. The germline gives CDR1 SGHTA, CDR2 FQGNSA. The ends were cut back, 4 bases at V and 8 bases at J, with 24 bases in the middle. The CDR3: CASSSPVGGRGSDEQFF. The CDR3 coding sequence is TGTGCCAGCAGCTCCCCCGTAGGGGGACGAGGGTCCGATGAGCAGTTCTTC.

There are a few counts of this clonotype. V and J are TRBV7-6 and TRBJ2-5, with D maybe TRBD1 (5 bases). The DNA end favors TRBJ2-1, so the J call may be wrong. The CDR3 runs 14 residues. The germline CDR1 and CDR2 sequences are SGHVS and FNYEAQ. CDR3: CASSLFGDRGEQFF. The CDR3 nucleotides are TGTGCCAGCAGCTTATTTGGGGATAGGGGTGAGCAGTTCTTC.

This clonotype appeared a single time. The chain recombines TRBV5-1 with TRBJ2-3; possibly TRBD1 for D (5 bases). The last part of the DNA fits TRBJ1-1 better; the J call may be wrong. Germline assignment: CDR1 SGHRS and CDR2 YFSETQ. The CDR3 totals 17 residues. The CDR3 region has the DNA TGCGCCAGCAGCTCGGGTCGGGGTGGGGGGTGGACCACTGAAGCTTTCTTT. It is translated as CASSSGRGGGWTTEAFF.

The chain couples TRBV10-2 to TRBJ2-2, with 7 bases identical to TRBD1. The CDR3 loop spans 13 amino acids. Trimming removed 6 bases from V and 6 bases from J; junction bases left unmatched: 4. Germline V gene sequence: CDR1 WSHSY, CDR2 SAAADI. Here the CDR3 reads CASSTGAAGELFF. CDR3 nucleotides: TGCGCCAGCAGCACAGGGGCAGCCGGGGAGCTGTTTTTT.

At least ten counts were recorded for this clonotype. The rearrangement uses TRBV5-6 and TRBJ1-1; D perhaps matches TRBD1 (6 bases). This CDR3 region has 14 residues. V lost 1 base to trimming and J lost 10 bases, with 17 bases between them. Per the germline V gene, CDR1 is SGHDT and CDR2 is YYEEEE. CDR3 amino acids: CASSLRAGGVGAFF. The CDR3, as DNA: TGTGCCAGCAGCTTGCGGGCTGGGGGCGTAGGAGCTTTCTTT.

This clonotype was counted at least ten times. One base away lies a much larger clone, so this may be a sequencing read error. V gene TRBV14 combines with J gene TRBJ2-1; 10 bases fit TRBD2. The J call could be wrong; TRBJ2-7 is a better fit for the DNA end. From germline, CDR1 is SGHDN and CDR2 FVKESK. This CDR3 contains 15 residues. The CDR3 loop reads CASSPWTSGYNEQYF. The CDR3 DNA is TGTGCCAGCAGTCCATGGACTAGCGGTTACAATGAGCAGTACTTC.

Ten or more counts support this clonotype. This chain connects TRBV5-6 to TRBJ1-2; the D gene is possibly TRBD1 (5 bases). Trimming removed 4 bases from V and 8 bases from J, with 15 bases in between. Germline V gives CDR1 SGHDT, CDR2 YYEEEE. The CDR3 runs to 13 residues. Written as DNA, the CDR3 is TGTGCCAGCAGCCCCGCAGGGCAGTACGGCTACACCTTC. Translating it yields CASSPAGQYGYTF.

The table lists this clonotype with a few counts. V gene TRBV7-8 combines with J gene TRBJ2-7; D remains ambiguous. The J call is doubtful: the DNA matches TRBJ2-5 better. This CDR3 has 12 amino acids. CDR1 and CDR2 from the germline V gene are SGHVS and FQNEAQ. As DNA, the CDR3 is TGTGCCAGCAGCTTAGTTGGAGAGACCCAGTACTTC. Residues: CASSLVGETQYF.

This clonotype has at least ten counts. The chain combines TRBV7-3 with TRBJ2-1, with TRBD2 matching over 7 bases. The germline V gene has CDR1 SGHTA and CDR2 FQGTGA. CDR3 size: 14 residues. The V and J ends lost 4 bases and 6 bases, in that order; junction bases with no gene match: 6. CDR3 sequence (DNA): TGTGCCAGCAGCTCATCCGGGACTACCAATGAGCAGTTCTTC. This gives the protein CASSSSGTTNEQFF.

The CDR3 region is CASSPGQEAPYEQYF. CDR3 nucleotide sequence: TGTGCCAGCAGCCCCGGACAGGAGGCCCCCTACGAGCAGTACTTC. This chain links TRBV7-6 with TRBJ2-7; 7 bases are shared with TRBD1. The V segment lost 5 bases and the J segment 2 bases; nucleotides outside the gene matches: 9. Germline loops: CDR1 SGHVS, CDR2 FNYEAQ. CDR3 size: 15 residues.

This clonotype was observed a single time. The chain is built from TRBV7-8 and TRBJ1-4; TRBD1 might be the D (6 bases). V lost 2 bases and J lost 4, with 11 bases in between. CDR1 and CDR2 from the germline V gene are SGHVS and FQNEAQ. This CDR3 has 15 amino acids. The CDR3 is CASSLFDRSNEKLFF. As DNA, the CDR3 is TGTGCCAGCAGCTTATTCGACAGGAGTAATGAAAAACTGTTTTTT.

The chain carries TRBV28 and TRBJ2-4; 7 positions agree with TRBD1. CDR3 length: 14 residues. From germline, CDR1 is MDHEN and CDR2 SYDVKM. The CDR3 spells CASWGQNSYNEQYF. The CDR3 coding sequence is TGTGCTTCCTGGGGACAGAACTCCTACAATGAGCAGTACTTC. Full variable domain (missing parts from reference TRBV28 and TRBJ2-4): DVKVTQSSRYLVKRTGEKVFLECVQDMDHENMFWYRQDPGLGLRLIYFSYDVKMKEKGDIPEGYSVSREKKERFSLILESASTNQTSMYLCASWGQNSYNEQYFGAGTRLSVL.

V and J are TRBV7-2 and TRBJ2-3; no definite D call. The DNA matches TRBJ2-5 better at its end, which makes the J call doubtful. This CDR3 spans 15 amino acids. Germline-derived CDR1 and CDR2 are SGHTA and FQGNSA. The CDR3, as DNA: TGTGCCAGCAGCTTAGTCCCGAATCCCGCGGAGACCCAGTACTTC. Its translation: CASSLVPNPAETQYF.

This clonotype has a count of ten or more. CDR3 DNA sequence: TGTGCCAGCAGCCGGGATCGAGAGGGGCCCCAGCATTTT. This encodes CASSRDREGPQHF. The chain employs TRBV12-3 or TRBV12-4 and TRBJ1-5, with unresolved D. CDR3 size: 13 residues. Trimming stripped 6 bases from V and 9 bases from J, with 15 bases between.

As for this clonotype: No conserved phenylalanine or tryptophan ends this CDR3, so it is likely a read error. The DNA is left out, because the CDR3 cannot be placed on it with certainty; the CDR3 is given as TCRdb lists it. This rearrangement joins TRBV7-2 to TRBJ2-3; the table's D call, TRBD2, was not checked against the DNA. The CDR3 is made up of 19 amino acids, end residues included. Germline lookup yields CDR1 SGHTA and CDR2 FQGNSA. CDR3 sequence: CASTFLETSGNKRPSTLGT.

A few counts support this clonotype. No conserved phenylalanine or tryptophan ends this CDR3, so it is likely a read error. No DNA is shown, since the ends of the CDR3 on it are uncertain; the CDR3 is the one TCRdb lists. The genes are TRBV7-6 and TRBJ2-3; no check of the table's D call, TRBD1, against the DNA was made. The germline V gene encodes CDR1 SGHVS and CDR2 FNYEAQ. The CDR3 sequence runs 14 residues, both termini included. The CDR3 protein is CASSTGVGGYTFGS.